This entry describes one TCR beta chain. Antigen unknown. The genomic DNA of each subset was split evenly across several immunoSEQ plates. The method was immunoSEQ multiplex PCR; TCRdb's version includes in-frame clones alone and lacks a portion of them. The table includes approximately 2.4 million clones, more than 90% detected once. This sample stems from a study of shared clonotypes between healthy human individuals. Study-level information: Researchers assigned three CD4 naive, three CD4 memory, two CD8 naive and one CD8 memory plate to each donor. Findings and caveats of the study: Depth was large, yet rarefaction showed that sorted-subset sequencing was incomplete.

Germline CDR1 reads ENHRY; CDR2 reads SYGVKD. The CDR3 contains 14 residues. Trimming took 8 bases from V and 2 from J, leaving 15 bases between them. All donors qualified as healthy HIV-negative adults and had experienced no recent acute infections or vaccinations. The chain combines TRBV10-3 with TRBJ1-2; D not resolved. The sequenced sample consisted of naive CD4+ T cells sorted from blood. The subset is: CD45RA+ positively selected. The receptor's source is a man between 18 and 35 years old in good health. As DNA, the CDR3 is TGTGCCATCTCCCCGGCTGGCGGAAACTATGGCTACACCTTC. Encoded protein: CAISPAGGNYGYTF.